The 18 T cell receptor beta chains below were found in one sample sequenced in a study of cytomegalovirus exposure and HLA in healthy donors. Primers for the PCR totalled 60 Vbeta and 13 Jbeta. Some clones are missing from TCRdb's copy, which holds only in-frame ones; the method was immunoSEQ multiplex PCR. The data show approximately 93,000 clones, approximately 64% seen once. The sample was PBMCs. The receptors here all came from a boy under 18 in good health and CMV-seropositive.

V usage is TRBV2 and J usage is TRBJ1-1; no clear D gene. The CDR3 is 12 amino acids. CDR1 SNHLY and CDR2 FYNNEI come from the germline V gene. Trimming pared 4 bases from V and 5 bases from J, leaving 8 bases between. The CDR3 DNA reads as TGTGCCAGCAGTGCGGGAGGAACTGAAGCTTTCTTT. This encodes CASSAGGTEAFF.

The chain recombines TRBV7-7 with TRBJ2-2, with 10 bases that match TRBD1. Germline lookup yields CDR1 SSHAT and CDR2 FNYEAQ (reference sequence). CDR3 length equals 15 residues. Trimming took 3 bases from V and 5 from J; bases not matched to a gene: 3. The CDR3 region has the DNA TGTGCCAGCAGCTTCGGGACAGGGGAAACCGGGGAGCTGTTTTTT. It specifies CASSFGTGETGELFF. Using reference TRBV7-7 and TRBJ2-2 for the parts outside the CDR3, the full variable domain is GAGVSQSPRYKVTKRGQDVTLRCDPISSHATLYWYQQALGQGPEFLTYFNYEAQPDKSGLPSDRFSAERPEGSISTLTIQRTEQRDSAMYRCASSFGTGETGELFFGEGSRLTVL.

This rearrangement joins TRBV9 to TRBJ1-6, with 7 bases lining up with TRBD1. After removal of 4 bases from V and 7 bases from J, the junction contained 5 bases not matched to a gene. The CDR3 runs 14 residues. CDR1 is SGDLS, CDR2 YYNGEE, per germline. The CDR3 bases are TGTGCCAGCAGCACAAAGGGACAGAATTCACCCCTCCACTTT. Translated, it gives CASSTKGQNSPLHF.

The J gene is TRBJ2-6, the V gene TRBV6-4; 7 nucleotides align to TRBD1. The CDR3 loop spans 16 amino acids. Germline assignment: CDR1 MRHNA and CDR2 SNTAGT. The trim removed 3 bases at V and 4 bases at J, leaving 6 bases unmatched. The DNA for the CDR3 is TGTGCCAGCAGTGATAGACAGGGTACCGGGGCCAACGTCCTGACTTTC. This encodes CASSDRQGTGANVLTF.

The rearrangement uses TRBV18 and TRBJ1-6; possibly TRBD1 for D (6 bases). The CDR3 extends over 14 amino acids. Between the trimmed V and J ends, which lost 6 bases and 5 bases, there was a span of 11 bases. Germline lookup yields CDR1 KGHSH and CDR2 LQKENI. The CDR3 DNA reads as TGTGCCAGCTCGGTGAGGACAGATAATTCACCCCTCCACTTT. Translating it yields CASSVRTDNSPLHF.

This rearrangement joins TRBV19 to TRBJ1-1; 10 nucleotides agree with TRBD1. Trimming at V came to 5 bases and at J to 2 bases, leaving 5 bases not matched to a gene. Germline loops: CDR1 LNHDA, CDR2 SQIVND (reference sequence). The CDR3 is made up of 15 amino acids. CDR3 coding DNA: TGTGCCAGTAGTGTCGGGACAGGGGCAAACACTGAAGCTTTCTTT. Translating gives CASSVGTGANTEAFF.

A single count supports this clone. The V and J genes are TRBV30 and TRBJ2-7; TRBD2 agrees at 8 bases. This CDR3 has 14 amino acids. V shed 4 bases, J shed 3 bases, and the junction held 8 bases outside the gene matches. Germline V CDR1 and CDR2: GTSNPN, SVGIG (reference sequence). CDR3 residues: CAWMGPTSGYEQYF. CDR3 nucleotides: TGTGCCTGGATGGGCCCCACTAGCGGCTACGAGCAGTACTTC.

The V and J genes are TRBV7-8 and TRBJ1-2; the match to TRBD1 covers 7 bases. In germline, CDR1 is SGHVS, CDR2 FQNEAQ. CDR3 size: 14 residues. V gave up 5 bases and J gave up 5 bases; unmatched junction bases: 8. CDR3 bases: TGTGCCAGCAGCCTCACAGGGGCGAAATATGGCTACACCTTC. Translating it yields CASSLTGAKYGYTF.

This chain connects TRBV5-6 to TRBJ2-5, with TRBD2 identical over 8 bases. Germline V gives CDR1 SGHDT, CDR2 YYEEEE. The CDR3 loop spans 16 amino acids. V shed 1 base and J 2 bases; nucleotides not matched to a gene: 7. The CDR3: CASSLLSSSGQETQYF. DNA for the CDR3: TGTGCCAGCAGCTTGCTAAGTTCTAGCGGGCAAGAGACCCAGTACTTC.

This clone has more than one count but fewer than ten. This chain links TRBV6-1 with TRBJ1-4, with D perhaps TRBD1 (5 bases). Germline values: CDR1 MNHNS, CDR2 SASEGT. Trimming took off 6 bases at V and 7 bases at J, with 15 bases between the two ends. This CDR3 comprises 14 residues. The CDR3 bases are TGTGCCAGCAGGGACCGGGGGGACGGTGAAAAACTGTTTTTT. Residues: CASRDRGDGEKLFF.

There are a few counts of this clone. The chain employs TRBV2 and TRBJ2-7, with TRBD1 as a possible D gene (5 bases). From germline, CDR1 is SNHLY and CDR2 FYNNEI. The CDR3 spans 13 residues. Between the trimmed V and J ends, which lost 7 bases and 0 bases, there was a span of 10 bases. The CDR3 is CASKGPSSYEQYF. CDR3 coding DNA: TGTGCCAGCAAGGGGCCGAGCTCCTACGAGCAGTACTTC.

The chain uses TRBV2 and TRBJ1-5; tentatively, D is TRBD1 (6 bases). Trimming removed 6 bases from V and 0 bases from J, with 18 bases in between. CDR1 and CDR2 from the germline V gene are SNHLY and FYNNEI. The CDR3 totals 17 residues. The CDR3 sequence is CASRGGTSMYSNQPQHF. The CDR3 bases are TGTGCCAGCAGGGGAGGGACATCGATGTATAGCAATCAGCCCCAGCATTTT.

The chain employs TRBV7-6 and TRBJ2-2; the D gene is possibly TRBD2 (5 bases). This CDR3 is 17 amino acids long. The germline gives CDR1 SGHVS, CDR2 FNYEAQ. V was trimmed by 0 bases and J by 4 bases, leaving 15 bases between them. The CDR3 sequence: CASSLASDSVGTGELFF. The CDR3 DNA is TGTGCCAGCAGCTTAGCGAGTGATAGCGTGGGCACCGGGGAGCTGTTTTTT.

The rearrangement joins TRBV6-8 to TRBJ2-5; 11 bases are a match to TRBD2. Unmatched junction bases numbered 9, after V lost 7 bases and J lost 5 bases. CDR1 MNHGY and CDR2 SAAAGT come from the germline V gene. The CDR3 covers 15 residues. In DNA form, the CDR3 reads TGTGCCAGCACTTTACTAGCGGGAGTGAGGGAGACCCAGTACTTC. Protein: CASTLLAGVRETQYF.

About this clone: One end of the junction does not line up with germline, which may come from a read error. Other DNA sequences in this sample translate to the same CDR3. The chain combines TRBV7-7 with TRBJ2-5, with 8 bases that match TRBD1. The germline gives CDR1 SSHAT, CDR2 FNYEAQ (reference sequence). The CDR3 loop spans 14 amino acids. The CDR3 DNA sequence: TGTGCTAGCAGTTTCGGACAGGGCGGCGAGACCCAGTACTTC. Protein: CASSFGQGGETQYF.

The rearrangement uses TRBV19 and TRBJ2-6; no clear D. Trimming cost V 0 bases and J 4 bases, with 7 bases left between them. Germline V gene sequence: CDR1 LNHDA, CDR2 SQIVND (reference sequence). The CDR3 extends over 15 amino acids. The CDR3 sequence is CASSIEAPGANVLTF. As DNA, the CDR3 is TGTGCCAGTAGTATAGAGGCTCCCGGGGCCAACGTCCTGACTTTC.

Details on this clone: Other DNA sequences in this specimen translate into the identical CDR3. The rearrangement links TRBV2 to TRBJ1-5; tentatively, D is TRBD1 (6 bases). Between the trimmed V and J ends, which lost 2 bases and 4 bases, there was a span of 9 bases. The CDR3 has 14 residues. The germline CDR1 and CDR2 sequences are SNHLY and FYNNEI. The CDR3 spells CASSETGFNQPQHF. The CDR3 DNA reads as TGTGCCAGCAGTGAAACAGGGTTTAATCAGCCCCAGCATTTT.

This sequence joins TRBV28 and TRBJ1-1, with D uncertain. The ends were cut back, 6 bases at V and 4 bases at J, with 15 bases in the middle. Per the germline V gene, CDR1 is MDHEN and CDR2 is SYDVKM. The CDR3 length is 14 residues. The CDR3 region is CASSPRVTSTEAFF. The DNA of the CDR3 is TGTGCCAGCAGCCCGCGGGTGACGAGCACTGAAGCTTTCTTT. Full variable domain (rest looked up from reference TRBV28 and TRBJ1-1): DVKVTQSSRYLVKRTGEKVFLECVQDMDHENMFWYRQDPGLGLRLIYFSYDVKMKEKGDIPEGYSVSREKKERFSLILESASTNQTSMYLCASSPRVTSTEAFFGQGTRLTVV.